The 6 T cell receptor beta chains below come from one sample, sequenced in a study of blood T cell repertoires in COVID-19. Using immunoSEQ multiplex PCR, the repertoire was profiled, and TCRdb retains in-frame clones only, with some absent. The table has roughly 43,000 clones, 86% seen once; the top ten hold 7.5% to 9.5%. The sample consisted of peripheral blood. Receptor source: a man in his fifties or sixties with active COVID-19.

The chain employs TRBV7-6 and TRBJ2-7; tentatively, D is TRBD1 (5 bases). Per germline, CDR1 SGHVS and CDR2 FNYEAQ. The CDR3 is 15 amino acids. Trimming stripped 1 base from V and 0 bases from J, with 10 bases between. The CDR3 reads CASSLGPGPSYEQYF. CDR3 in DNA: TGTGCCAGCAGCTTAGGCCCAGGGCCCTCCTACGAGCAGTACTTC.

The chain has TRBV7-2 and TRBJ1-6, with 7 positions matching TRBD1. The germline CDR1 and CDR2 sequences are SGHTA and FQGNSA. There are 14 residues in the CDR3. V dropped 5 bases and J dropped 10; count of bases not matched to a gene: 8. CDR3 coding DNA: TGTGCCAGCAGCCCACAGGGGTTCCAGTCACCCCTCCACTTT. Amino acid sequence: CASSPQGFQSPLHF.

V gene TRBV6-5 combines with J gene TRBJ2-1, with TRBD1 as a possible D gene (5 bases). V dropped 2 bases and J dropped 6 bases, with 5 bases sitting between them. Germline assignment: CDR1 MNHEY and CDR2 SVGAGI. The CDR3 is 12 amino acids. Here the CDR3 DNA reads TGTGCCAGCAGTTACAGGGGCAATGAGCAGTTCTTC. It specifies CASSYRGNEQFF.

CDR3 in DNA: TGTGCCAGCAGCTTCTATTACAGGGACCCCACTGAAGCTTTCTTT. Protein product: CASSFYYRDPTEAFF. This chain uses TRBV5-5 with TRBJ1-1, with D tentatively TRBD1 (6 bases). From germline, CDR1 is SGHKS and CDR2 YYEKEE (reference sequence). This CDR3 is built from 15 residues. Trimming shortened V by 2 bases and J by 4 bases, and 15 bases separated the two germline ends.

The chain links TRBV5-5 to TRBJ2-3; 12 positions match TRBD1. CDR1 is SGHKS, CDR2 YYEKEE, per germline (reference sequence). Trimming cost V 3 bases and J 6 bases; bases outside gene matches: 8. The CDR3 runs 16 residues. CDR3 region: CASSYRDRGLPDTQYF. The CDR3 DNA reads TGTGCCAGCAGCTACCGGGACAGGGGGCTCCCCGATACGCAGTATTTT.

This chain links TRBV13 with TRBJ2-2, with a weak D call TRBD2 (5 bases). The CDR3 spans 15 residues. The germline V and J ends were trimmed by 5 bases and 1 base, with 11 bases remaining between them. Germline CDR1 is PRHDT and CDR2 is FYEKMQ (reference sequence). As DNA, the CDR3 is TGTGCCAGCAGCATCGCCGGGGTGAACACCGGGGAGCTGTTTTTT. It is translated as CASSIAGVNTGELFF.